Shown below are 12 T cell receptor beta chains from a single sample sequenced in a study of T-cell reconstitution after alpha-beta-depleted transplantation in children. Unique molecular identifiers tagged the TCRbeta library. TCRdb independently ran MiXCR on the PCR reads; one entry per CDR3 protein. The data contain approximately 520,000 distinct CDR3 sequences, about an eighth of them seen just once; the ten biggest clones take up about 14%. The sample in question was PBMCs, mostly from graft donor cells, obtained 180 days after TCRalphabeta/CD19-depleted stem cell transplant. The receptors here all came from a female patient aged 2-10 years who had a stem cell transplant for aplastic anemia, so the T cells may come from the graft donor.

In its sample, this clonotype was seen many times. The rearrangement joins TRBV5-1 to TRBJ2-1; 7 nucleotides match TRBD2. This CDR3 has 15 amino acids. Germline lookup yields CDR1 SGHRS and CDR2 YFSETQ. The J segment lost 0 bases and the V segment lost 4 bases, leaving 4 bases of the junction unmatched. The CDR3 reads CASSLAEISYNEQFF. Here the CDR3 DNA reads TGCGCCAGCAGCCTAGCGGAGATCTCCTACAATGAGCAGTTCTTC.

This clonotype came up a few times. The chain combines TRBV7-9 with TRBJ2-1, with D perhaps TRBD2 (6 bases). Germline V gene sequence: CDR1 SEHNR, CDR2 FQNEAQ (reference sequence). This CDR3 has 15 amino acids. The ends were cut back, 3 bases at V and 7 bases at J, with 16 bases in the middle. For the CDR3, the DNA is TGTGCCAGCAGCTTTGGGTCCCCCGGGACTAATGAGCAGTTCTTC. Translation: CASSFGSPGTNEQFF.

V usage is TRBV29-1 and J usage is TRBJ2-1, with D possibly matching TRBD1 (6 bases). This CDR3 has 15 residues. The V gene lost 6 bases and the J gene lost 6 bases, with 21 bases spanning the gap. Germline CDR1 SQVTM, CDR2 ANQGSEA. For the CDR3, the DNA is TGCAGCGTGGTAACCGGGACACTTTCAGTCAATGAGCAGTTCTTC. Translation gives CSVVTGTLSVNEQFF.

Here the CDR3 DNA reads TGCAGTGCATCGGACAGGGTGAGCTCCTACAATGAGCAGTTCTTC. Its protein product is CSASDRVSSYNEQFF. The chain recombines TRBV20-1 with TRBJ2-1; 8 nucleotides align to TRBD1. V dropped 6 bases and J dropped 0; count of bases not matched to a gene: 7. CDR3 size: 15 residues. The V gene's germline CDR1 is DFQATT and CDR2 SNEGSKA (reference sequence).

About this clonotype: At one end the junction does not follow the germline gene, possibly because of a read error. The V and J genes are TRBV25-1 and TRBJ1-1, with D maybe TRBD1 (5 bases). Looked up from germline, CDR1 is MGHDK and CDR2 is SYGVNS. This CDR3 has 15 amino acids. In DNA, the CDR3 is TGTGCCAGCTTCATTCGGGGCAGACCATTTACTGTAGCTTTCTTT. This encodes CASFIRGRPFTVAFF.

The sample holds many counts of this clonotype. The chain carries TRBV19 and TRBJ2-7; TRBD2 is a possible D gene (5 bases). CDR3 length: 15 residues. Trimming removed 1 base at V and 3 bases at J, with 13 bases between. Per the germline V gene, CDR1 is LNHDA and CDR2 is SQIVND (reference sequence). CDR3 in amino acids: CASSIAVGAYYEQYF. CDR3 bases: TGTGCCAGTAGTATAGCGGTGGGAGCTTACTACGAGCAGTACTTC.

The chain combines TRBV27 with TRBJ2-2; D is undetermined. The CDR3 length is 15 residues. V was shortened by 5 bases and J by 5 bases, with 15 bases between the two germline ends. Germline loops: CDR1 MNHEY, CDR2 SMNVEV (reference sequence). The CDR3 nucleotides are TGTGCCAGCAGTGCACGGTGGCTTAATACCGGGGAGCTGTTTTTT. This gives the protein CASSARWLNTGELFF.

About this clonotype: At one of its ends the junction is not consistent with the germline gene, which may arise from a read error. The V call is TRBV20-1, the J call TRBJ2-2; 8 nucleotides match TRBD1. The CDR3 runs to 17 residues. Germline V CDR1 and CDR2: DFQATT, SNEGSKA (reference sequence). The CDR3 DNA reads TGCAGTGCTAGAGATAGGACAGGGAGGTTTAACACCGCGGAGCTGTTTTTT. As protein: CSARDRTGRFNTAELFF.

This clonotype was seen only a few times. The chain uses TRBV12-3 or TRBV12-4 and TRBJ2-7; the D gene could be TRBD1 or TRBD2 (5 bases each). The CDR3 is 13 amino acids. With 5 bases removed from V and 3 bases from J, the gap between germline ends came to 11 bases. In DNA form, the CDR3 reads TGTGCCAGCAGTCCCAGAGGGGACTACGAGCAGTACGTC. It yields the protein CASSPRGDYEQYV.

This clonotype was recorded many times. The chain links TRBV18 to TRBJ2-5, with 11 nucleotides matching TRBD1. There are 14 residues in the CDR3. Unmatched junction bases numbered 6, after V lost 8 bases and J lost 4 bases. Looked up from germline, CDR1 is KGHSH and CDR2 is LQKENI. The CDR3 reads CASSPGTGGETQYF. CDR3 DNA: TGTGCCAGCAGTCCGGGGACAGGGGGAGAGACCCAGTACTTC.

This clonotype was recorded a few times. V usage is TRBV27 and J usage is TRBJ2-1; tentatively, D is TRBD2 (10 bases). The CDR3 sequence is 19 residues long. Germline-derived CDR1 and CDR2 are MNHEY and SMNVEV (reference sequence). Trimming took 0 bases from V and 4 from J, leaving 22 bases between them. CDR3 in amino acids: CASSLSTGGRTSGYNEQFF. As DNA, the CDR3 is TGTGCCAGCAGTTTATCGACAGGGGGTCGGACTAGCGGATACAATGAGCAGTTCTTC.

This clonotype has only a few counts. V usage is TRBV29-1 and J usage is TRBJ1-3; D gene uncertain. The V and J ends lost 3 bases and 1 base respectively, with 10 bases between them. The V gene's germline CDR1 is SQVTM and CDR2 ANQGSEA. This CDR3 is built from 14 residues. The CDR3 coding sequence is TGCAGCGTTGAGAGGGTAACTTCTGGAAACACCATATATTTT. Residues: CSVERVTSGNTIYF.